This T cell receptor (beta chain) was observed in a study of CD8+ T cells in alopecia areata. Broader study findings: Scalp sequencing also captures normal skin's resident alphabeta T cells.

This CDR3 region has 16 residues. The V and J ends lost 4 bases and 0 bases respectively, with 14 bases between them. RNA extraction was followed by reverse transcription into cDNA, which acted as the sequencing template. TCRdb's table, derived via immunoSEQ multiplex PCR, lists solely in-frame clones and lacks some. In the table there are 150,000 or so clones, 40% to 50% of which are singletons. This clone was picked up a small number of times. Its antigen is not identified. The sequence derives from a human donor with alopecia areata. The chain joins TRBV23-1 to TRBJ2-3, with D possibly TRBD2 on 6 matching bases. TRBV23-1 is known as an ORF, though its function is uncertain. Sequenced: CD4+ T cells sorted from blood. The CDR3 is CASSPRSGRSTDTQYF. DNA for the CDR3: TGCGCCAGCAGTCCCCGTAGCGGAAGAAGCACAGATACGCAGTATTTT.